This T cell receptor beta chain was found in a study of vaccination effects on CD4 cells after COVID-19. Findings and limits, study-wide: A shortage of convalescent patients and an absence of early post-infection timepoints characterized the study. Healthy vaccinees' vaccine-induced clones included only 1 of 255 cross-reacting with common cold coronaviruses. Late post-vaccination samples showed marked contraction of infection- and vaccine-induced clones.

This CDR3 is built from 15 residues. The germline V gene has CDR1 ENHRY and CDR2 SYGVKD. Trimming stripped 6 bases from V and 2 bases from J, with 16 bases between. This clone was detected a few times. The antigen remains unidentified. Sequencing in the ViraFEST assay came after antigen-specific CD4+ T cells had been expanded with viral peptide pools, which were used to stimulate PBMC. Cultured cells yielded isolated CD4+ T cells after around 10 days. Two doses of BNT162b2 or mRNA-1273 vaccine were administered to participants. The data were produced by immunoSEQ multiplex PCR, yet TCRdb's version contains in-frame clones alone and is incomplete. The profile shows just under 30,000 clones, 74% of them singletons.

Sample: CD4+ T cells from PBMCs cultured with HCoV-OC43 spike peptides, taken after COVID-19 vaccination. Subset of the sample: HCoV-OC43 spike overlapping peptide pool stimulation. The rearrangement links TRBV10-3 to TRBJ1-1; D is unresolved. This clonotype was obtained from a human donor who received a COVID-19 vaccine. CDR3 loop: CAIRMGKTVNTEAFF. The CDR3 DNA sequence: TGTGCCATCAGGATGGGGAAAACAGTAAACACTGAAGCTTTCTTT.